This TCR beta chain stems from a study of tumor and adjacent non-tumor tissue in lung cancer. Comment on this clonotype: Germline is not matched at one junction end, which may reflect a read error.

Germline V gene sequence: CDR1 MNHEY, CDR2 SVGEGT. The CDR3 consists of 17 residues. This sample's RNA came from whole unsorted tissue. Distant lung tissue was collected more than 3 cm away from the tumor edge. A modified ARM-PCR protocol with three rounds of nested PCR amplified TCRbeta. TCRdb reanalysed the multiplex PCR reads using MiXCR and keeps one entry per CDR3 protein. The table lists about 50,000 distinct CDR3 sequences, about 79% of them singletons. The chain recombines TRBV6-2 or TRBV6-3 with TRBJ2-2, with a tentative D call TRBD2 (6 bases). The receptor comes from a woman in her sixties or seventies with non-small cell lung cancer. Specimen: distant non-tumor lung tissue. The chain's CDR3 is CASSYIQERANTGGLFF. Here the CDR3 DNA reads TGTGCCAGCAGTTACATCCAAGAGAGGGCCAACACCGGGGGGCTGTTTTTT.